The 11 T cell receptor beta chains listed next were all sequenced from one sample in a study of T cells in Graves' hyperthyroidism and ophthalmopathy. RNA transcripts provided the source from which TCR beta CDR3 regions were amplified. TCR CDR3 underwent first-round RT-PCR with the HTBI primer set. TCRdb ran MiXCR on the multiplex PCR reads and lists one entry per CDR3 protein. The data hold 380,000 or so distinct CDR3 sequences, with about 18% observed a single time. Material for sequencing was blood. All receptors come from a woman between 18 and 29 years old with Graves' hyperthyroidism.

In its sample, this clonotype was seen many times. CDR3 region: CASFFRDYGYTF. In DNA form, the CDR3 reads TGTGCCAGCTTTTTTAGAGACTATGGCTACACCTTC. The chain joins TRBV28 to TRBJ1-2; D is uncertain. There are 12 residues in the CDR3. Germline CDR1 is MDHEN and CDR2 is SYDVKM. Between the trimmed V and J ends, which lost 8 bases and 3 bases, there was a span of 10 bases.

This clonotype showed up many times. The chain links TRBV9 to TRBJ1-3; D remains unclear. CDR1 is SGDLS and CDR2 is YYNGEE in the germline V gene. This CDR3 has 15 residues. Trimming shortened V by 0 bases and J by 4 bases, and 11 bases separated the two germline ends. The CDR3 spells CASSVGRGGGNTIYF. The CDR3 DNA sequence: TGTGCCAGCAGCGTAGGCCGGGGTGGAGGAAACACCATATATTTT.

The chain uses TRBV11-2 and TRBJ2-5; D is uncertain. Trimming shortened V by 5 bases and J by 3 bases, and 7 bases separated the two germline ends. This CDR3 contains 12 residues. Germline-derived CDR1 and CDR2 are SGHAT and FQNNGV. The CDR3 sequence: CASSLWKETQYF. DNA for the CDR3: TGTGCCAGCAGCCTTTGGAAAGAGACCCAGTACTTC. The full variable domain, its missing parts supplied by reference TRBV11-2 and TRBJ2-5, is EAGVAQSPRYKIIEKRQSVAFWCNPISGHATLYWYQQILGQGPKLLIQFQNNGVVDDSQLPKDRFSAERLKGVDSTLKIQPAKLEDSAVYLCASSLWKETQYFGPGTRLLVL.

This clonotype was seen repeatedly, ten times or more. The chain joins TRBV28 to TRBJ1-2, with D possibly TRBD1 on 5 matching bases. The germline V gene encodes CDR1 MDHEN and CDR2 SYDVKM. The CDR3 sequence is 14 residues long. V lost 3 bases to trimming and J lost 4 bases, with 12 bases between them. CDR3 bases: TGTGCCAGCAGTTTCCTTGGCAGGGCCTATGGCTACACCTTC. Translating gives CASSFLGRAYGYTF.

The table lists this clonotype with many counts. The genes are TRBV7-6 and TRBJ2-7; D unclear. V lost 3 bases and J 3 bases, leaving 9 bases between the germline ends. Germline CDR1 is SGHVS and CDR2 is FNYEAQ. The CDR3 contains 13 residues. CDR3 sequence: CASSFSRLYEQYF. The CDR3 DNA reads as TGTGCCAGCAGCTTTAGCAGACTCTACGAGCAGTACTTC.

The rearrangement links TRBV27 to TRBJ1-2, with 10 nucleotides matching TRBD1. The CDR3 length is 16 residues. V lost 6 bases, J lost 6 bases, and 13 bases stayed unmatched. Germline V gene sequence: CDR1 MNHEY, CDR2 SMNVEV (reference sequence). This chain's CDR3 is CASRSAGTGVKNGYTF. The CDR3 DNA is TGTGCCAGCAGATCAGCCGGGACAGGGGTTAAGAATGGCTACACCTTC.

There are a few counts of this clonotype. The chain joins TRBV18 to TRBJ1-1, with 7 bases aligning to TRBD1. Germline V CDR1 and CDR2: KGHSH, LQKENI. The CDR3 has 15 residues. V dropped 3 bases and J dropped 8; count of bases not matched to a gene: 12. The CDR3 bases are TGTGCCAGCTCACCCCAACTTACAGGGGTCGCGGAAGCTTTCTTT. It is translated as CASSPQLTGVAEAFF.

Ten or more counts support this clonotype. The CDR3 coding sequence is TGCAGTGCTAGAGCCAGGACAGGTTACACTGAAGCTTTCTTT. Residues: CSARARTGYTEAFF. The gene calls are TRBV20-1 and TRBJ1-1; TRBD1 matches 7 bases. CDR3 length equals 14 residues. Germline V gene sequence: CDR1 DFQATT, CDR2 SNEGSKA (reference sequence). With V trimmed by 1 base and J by 3 bases, 5 bases remained unmatched.

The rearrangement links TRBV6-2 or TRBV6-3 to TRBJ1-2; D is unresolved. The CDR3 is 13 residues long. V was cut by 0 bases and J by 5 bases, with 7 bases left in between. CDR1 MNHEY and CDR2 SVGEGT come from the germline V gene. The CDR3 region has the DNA TGTGCCAGCAGTTACTCGGCCTCATATGGCTACACCTTC. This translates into CASSYSASYGYTF.

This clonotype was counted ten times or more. For the CDR3, the DNA is TGTGCCAGCAGAGGCCTCAACAGGTTTGGCACTGAAGCTTTCTTT. This encodes CASRGLNRFGTEAFF. The V call is TRBV6-5, the J call TRBJ1-1; the D gene is possibly TRBD1 (5 bases). The CDR3 totals 15 residues. The V gene's germline CDR1 is MNHEY and CDR2 SVGAGI. V lost 6 bases to trimming and J lost 4 bases, with 18 bases between them.

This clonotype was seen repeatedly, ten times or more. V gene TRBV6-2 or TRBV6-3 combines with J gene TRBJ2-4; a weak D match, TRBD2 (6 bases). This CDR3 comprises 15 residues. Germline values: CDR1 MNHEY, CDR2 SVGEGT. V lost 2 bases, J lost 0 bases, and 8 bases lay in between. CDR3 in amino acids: CASSYREIAKNIQYF. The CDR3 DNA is TGTGCCAGCAGTTACCGGGAGATAGCCAAAAACATTCAGTACTTC.